This T cell receptor beta chain comes out of a study of post-analysis software for immune sequencing data. The overall study: There were relapsing-remitting, secondary progressive and progressive-relapsing multiple sclerosis among the disease courses included.

Whole-study findings and limits: TRBV5-6, TRBV5-1 and TRBV20-1 were among roughly five TRBV segments more frequent in patients than controls.

As concerns this clonotype: Its antigen is undetermined.

TCR beta libraries were prepared from cDNA with unique molecular identifiers. Roughly 0.5 million cDNA molecules were obtained from about 1 to 10 million T cells. From the PCR reads, TCRdb called clonotypes with MiXCR, one entry per CDR3 protein. Here the sample spans about 800,000 distinct CDR3 sequences, 25% to 30% being singletons. In germline, CDR1 is SGHAT, CDR2 FQNNGV. The V and J ends lost 2 bases and 2 bases respectively, with 13 bases between them. CDR3 length: 15 residues. The specimen sequenced was blood. The TCR originated in a girl under 18 with multiple sclerosis. This chain uses TRBV11-2 with TRBJ2-7; D may be TRBD2 (6 bases). For the CDR3, the DNA is TGTGCCAGCAGCTTAAGGAGGGACGGAACCTACGAGCAGTACTTC. This sequence encodes CASSLRRDGTYEQYF.